These T cell receptor beta chains were read from a single sample in a study of blood T cell repertoires in COVID-19. TCRdb keeps only in-frame clones here, not all; method: immunoSEQ multiplex PCR. The sample has 200,000 to 300,000 clones, roughly 83% seen once. What was sequenced was peripheral blood. These TCRs come from an elderly man with acute or convalescent COVID-19. The CDR3 runs from the conserved cysteine through the conserved F or W. The order of the fields is J gene, clone size, D gene, CDR3 length, V gene, CDR3 DNA, CDR3 protein. The D gene is left open where the match is weak. Rows may omit the clone size; those that give it use once, few, many or a size class.

j_gene: TRBJ2-1
abundance: -
d_gene: -
len: 15
v_gene: TRBV7-6
CDR3nt: TGTGCCAGCAGTCGTGAAGGGGCGGTCTACAATGAGCAGTTCTTC
CDR3aa: CASSREGAVYNEQFF

j_gene: TRBJ2-3
abundance: -
d_gene: TRBD1
len: 13
v_gene: TRBV10-3
CDR3nt: TGTGCCTACCGGGACAGGCTCACAGATACGCAGTATTTT
CDR3aa: CAYRDRLTDTQYF

j_gene: TRBJ2-7
abundance: -
d_gene: -
len: 17
v_gene: TRBV5-1
CDR3nt: TGCGCCAGCAGCTTGGTCGGAGGGACTGGGGGTTGGGGCGAGCAGTACTTC
CDR3aa: CASSLVGGTGGWGEQYF

j_gene: TRBJ2-4
abundance: few
d_gene: TRBD1
len: 14
v_gene: TRBV7-2
CDR3nt: TGTGCCAGCAGTCAGGGGGCGACCAAAAACATTCAGTACTTC
CDR3aa: CASSQGATKNIQYF

j_gene: TRBJ1-2
abundance: -
d_gene: -
len: 14
v_gene: TRBV2
CDR3nt: TGTGCCAGCAGTGGGGCAGCAGGGGTGGATGGCTACACCTTC
CDR3aa: CASSGAAGVDGYTF

j_gene: TRBJ1-1
abundance: few
d_gene: -
len: 15
v_gene: TRBV2
CDR3nt: TGTGCCAGCAACCTAGACTTGACGGTGAACACTGAAGCTTTCTTT
CDR3aa: CASNLDLTVNTEAFF

j_gene: TRBJ2-7
abundance: many
d_gene: TRBD2
len: 16
v_gene: TRBV6-6
CDR3nt: TGTGCCAGCAGACACCGGGATCTCTTAGCGGGAGGCGAGCAGTACTTC
CDR3aa: CASRHRDLLAGGEQYF

j_gene: TRBJ1-4
abundance: -
d_gene: -
len: 15
v_gene: TRBV7-9
CDR3nt: TGTGCCAGCTCTCTGGGGGGGGATGGTGAGGAAAAACTGTTTTTT
CDR3aa: CASSLGGDGEEKLFF

j_gene: TRBJ1-1
abundance: few
d_gene: -
len: 15
v_gene: TRBV7-2
CDR3nt: TGTGCCAGCAGCCCAGACAGACGGTCCAACACTGAAGCTTTCTTT
CDR3aa: CASSPDRRSNTEAFF

j_gene: TRBJ2-6
abundance: -
d_gene: -
len: 16
v_gene: TRBV19
CDR3nt: TGTGCCAGTAGTATAATGGGGGCCCCTGGGGCCAACGTCCTGACTTTC
CDR3aa: CASSIMGAPGANVLTF

j_gene: TRBJ1-3
abundance: -
d_gene: -
len: 13
v_gene: TRBV7-2
CDR3nt: TGTGCCAGCAGTCTACCGGTTTTCGACACCATATATTTT
CDR3aa: CASSLPVFDTIYF

j_gene: TRBJ1-1
abundance: -
d_gene: -
len: 13
v_gene: TRBV6-5
CDR3nt: TGTGCCAGCAGTTACGGGGCGTTCAGGGAAGCTTTCTTT
CDR3aa: CASSYGAFREAFF

j_gene: TRBJ2-5
abundance: -
d_gene: TRBD2
len: 16
v_gene: TRBV7-3
CDR3nt: TGTGCCAGCAGCCCCACCAATGCGGGGGGCAAGGAGACCCAGTACTTC
CDR3aa: CASSPTNAGGKETQYF

j_gene: TRBJ1-5
abundance: -
d_gene: -
len: 14
v_gene: TRBV6-2/TRBV6-3
CDR3nt: TGTGCCAGCAGTTACCGCGGACAGAATCAGCCCCAGCATTTT
CDR3aa: CASSYRGQNQPQHF

j_gene: TRBJ1-4
abundance: -
d_gene: -
len: 14
v_gene: TRBV19
CDR3nt: TGTGCCAGCCAGAAGGGGATAACTAATGAAAAACTGTTTTTT
CDR3aa: CASQKGITNEKLFF

j_gene: TRBJ1-1
abundance: once
d_gene: TRBD1
len: 13
v_gene: TRBV28
CDR3nt: TGTGCCAGCACTAACGGGGACAGACTCGAAGCTTTCTTT
CDR3aa: CASTNGDRLEAFF

j_gene: TRBJ2-2
abundance: -
d_gene: -
len: 13
v_gene: TRBV10-3
CDR3nt: TGTGCCATGGCAGGGGAAGGGACCGGGGAGCTGTTTTTT
CDR3aa: CAMAGEGTGELFF

j_gene: TRBJ1-2
abundance: -
d_gene: -
len: 15
v_gene: TRBV19
CDR3nt: TGTGCCAGTACCCTGGGGTACGGGGCTAACTATGGCTACACCTTC
CDR3aa: CASTLGYGANYGYTF

j_gene: TRBJ1-2
abundance: -
d_gene: TRBD1
len: 15
v_gene: TRBV3-1/TRBV3-2
CDR3nt: TGTGCCAGCAGCCAAGTACCAGGGGGCTCTGTTGGCTACACCTTC
CDR3aa: CASSQVPGGSVGYTF

j_gene: TRBJ1-1
abundance: -
d_gene: -
len: 11
v_gene: TRBV25-1
CDR3nt: TGTGCCAGCATTATGAACACTGAAGCTTTCTTT
CDR3aa: CASIMNTEAFF

j_gene: TRBJ2-7
abundance: -
d_gene: TRBD1
len: 15
v_gene: TRBV15
CDR3nt: TGTGCCACCAGCAGATTGGACAGGTTCTCCTACGAGCAGTACTTC
CDR3aa: CATSRLDRFSYEQYF

j_gene: TRBJ2-5
abundance: -
d_gene: TRBD2
len: 14
v_gene: TRBV2
CDR3nt: TGTGCCTCCGAACGACTAGCGGGGGGGGGACCCCAGTACTTC
CDR3aa: CASERLAGGGPQYF

j_gene: TRBJ2-6
abundance: -
d_gene: -
len: 13
v_gene: TRBV24-1
CDR3nt: TGTGCCACCAGTCTCCCAGGCGCCAACGTCCTGACTTTC
CDR3aa: CATSLPGANVLTF

j_gene: TRBJ1-3
abundance: -
d_gene: -
len: 13
v_gene: TRBV29-1
CDR3nt: TGCAGCGTTGTACAGGGTTCTGGAAACACCATATATTTT
CDR3aa: CSVVQGSGNTIYF

j_gene: TRBJ2-3
abundance: -
d_gene: -
len: 20
v_gene: TRBV12-5
CDR3nt: TGTGCTAGTGGTTATCTCTCGGGATCTAAGGCCCATGATAGCACAGATACGCAGTATTTT
CDR3aa: CASGYLSGSKAHDSTDTQYF

j_gene: TRBJ1-6
abundance: -
d_gene: -
len: 14
v_gene: TRBV2
CDR3nt: TGTGCCAGCAGTGAATTTACAGGGAATTCACCCCTCCACTTT
CDR3aa: CASSEFTGNSPLHF

j_gene: TRBJ2-3
abundance: -
d_gene: -
len: 15
v_gene: TRBV7-2
CDR3nt: TGTGCCAGCAGCGTAACTAGCCTCCGCACAGATACGCAGTATTTT
CDR3aa: CASSVTSLRTDTQYF

j_gene: TRBJ2-7
abundance: once
d_gene: TRBD1
len: 16
v_gene: TRBV7-6
CDR3nt: TGTGCCAGCAGCCCAAAGACAGGGGGCGGTCGCTACGAGCAGTACTTC
CDR3aa: CASSPKTGGGRYEQYF

j_gene: TRBJ1-3
abundance: -
d_gene: -
len: 16
v_gene: TRBV6-4
CDR3nt: TGTGCCAGCAGTGATCCCGGGGGAGGTTCCGGAAACACCATATATTTT
CDR3aa: CASSDPGGGSGNTIYF

j_gene: TRBJ2-2
abundance: -
d_gene: TRBD2
len: 21
v_gene: TRBV6-2/TRBV6-3
CDR3nt: TGTGCCAGCAGTCGCCTCGCGGAAGCGGGGGCTCCTAACACGAACACCGGGGAGCTGTTTTTT
CDR3aa: CASSRLAEAGAPNTNTGELFF

j_gene: TRBJ2-1
abundance: -
d_gene: TRBD1
len: 17
v_gene: TRBV18
CDR3nt: TGTGCCAGCTCACCCTTAAGGACAGGGAGCTCCTACAATGAGCAGTTCTTC
CDR3aa: CASSPLRTGSSYNEQFF

j_gene: TRBJ1-2
abundance: few
d_gene: -
len: 14
v_gene: TRBV5-1
CDR3nt: TGCGCCAGCAGCCTAGGAGCAGCTAACTATGGCTACACCTTC
CDR3aa: CASSLGAANYGYTF

j_gene: TRBJ2-7
abundance: -
d_gene: -
len: 15
v_gene: TRBV11-2
CDR3nt: TGTGCCAGCAGCTTAGCCTCGGAGGGCCCTTACGAGCAGTACTTC
CDR3aa: CASSLASEGPYEQYF

j_gene: TRBJ1-4
abundance: -
d_gene: -
len: 14
v_gene: TRBV3-1/TRBV3-2
CDR3nt: TGTGCCAGCAGCCAAGGGACAGCTAATGAAAAACTGTTTTTT
CDR3aa: CASSQGTANEKLFF

j_gene: TRBJ1-4
abundance: -
d_gene: TRBD1
len: 17
v_gene: TRBV7-8
CDR3nt: TGTGCCAGCAGCTTAGCCGGGACAGGGCCCAATAATGAAAAACTGTTTTTT
CDR3aa: CASSLAGTGPNNEKLFF